These T cell receptor beta chains were read from a single sample in a study of blood T cell repertoires in COVID-19. This table comes from immunoSEQ multiplex PCR, and its TCRdb copy is limited to in-frame clones, with some not included. The sample comprises about 200,000 clones, 80% to 90% of which are singletons, and more than 2.5% rests with the top ten. The source material was peripheral blood. All receptors derive from a man aged 55-75 years with acute or convalescent COVID-19. The CDR3 runs from the conserved cysteine through the conserved F or W. A D gene is named only where the DNA matches it firmly. Size values are once, few and many counts, or a class for expanded clones, and some rows have none.

J,V,length,size,D,CDR3,DNA
TRBJ2-7,TRBV29-1,14,few,-,CSVESPADFYEQYF,TGCAGCGTTGAAAGTCCTGCAGACTTCTACGAGCAGTACTTC
TRBJ1-6,TRBV6-5,14,few,-,CASEAVGRESPLHF,TGTGCCAGTGAAGCTGTGGGGCGCGAATCACCCCTCCACTTT
TRBJ2-1,TRBV5-1,16,-,-,CASSLTFGSSYNEQFF,TGCGCCAGCAGCCTCACCTTCGGGAGCTCCTACAATGAGCAGTTCTTC
TRBJ2-3,TRBV9,14,-,TRBD2,CASSPTSGSDTQYF,TGTGCCAGCAGCCCGACTAGCGGGAGTGATACGCAGTATTTT
TRBJ2-2,TRBV2,16,-,TRBD2,CASSGYGGWNTGELFF,TGTGCCAGCAGTGGCTACGGGGGGTGGAACACCGGGGAGCTGTTTTTT
TRBJ2-7,TRBV3-1/TRBV3-2,12,-,-,CASSPPGGEQYF,TGTGCCAGCAGTCCCCCCGGTGGCGAGCAGTACTTC
TRBJ1-1,TRBV2,14,-,TRBD1,CASSEEGGGSEAFF,TGTGCCAGCAGTGAGGAAGGGGGCGGATCTGAAGCTTTCTTT
TRBJ2-2,TRBV7-3,17,-,TRBD2,CASRYSTSDANTGELFF,TGTGCCAGCAGGTATTCTACTAGCGACGCGAACACCGGGGAGCTGTTTTTT
TRBJ1-4,TRBV28,15,-,-,CASSLSYQAGEKLFF,TGTGCCAGCAGTTTATCATACCAGGCTGGGGAAAAACTGTTTTTT
TRBJ2-7,TRBV5-5,15,-,-,CASSYINTGSYEQYF,TGTGCCAGCAGTTATATAAACACAGGGTCCTACGAGCAGTACTTC
TRBJ2-3,TRBV7-2,15,-,TRBD2,CASSLVAGGTDTQYF,TGTGCCAGCAGCTTAGTAGCGGGAGGAACAGATACGCAGTATTTT
TRBJ1-2,TRBV28,15,-,-,CASRTAVEANYGYTF,TGTGCCAGCAGGACAGCCGTAGAAGCTAACTATGGCTACACCTTC
TRBJ1-1,TRBV18,14,-,-,CASSLRQDDTEAFF,TGTGCCAGCTCGCTAAGACAGGACGACACTGAAGCTTTCTTT
TRBJ1-5,TRBV24-1,18,-,TRBD1,CATSDHGTGADSNQPQHF,TGTGCCACCAGTGATCACGGGACAGGGGCCGATAGCAATCAGCCCCAGCATTTT
TRBJ1-4,TRBV9,14,-,-,CASSVAGGNEKLFF,TGTGCCAGCAGCGTAGCCGGGGGTAATGAAAAACTGTTTTTT
TRBJ2-3,TRBV27,15,few,-,CASSPRDFHTDTQYF,TGTGCCAGCAGCCCTCGGGACTTTCACACAGATACGCAGTATTTT
TRBJ2-1,TRBV19,15,-,-,CASSMVTGFSQEQFF,TGTGCCAGTAGTATGGTGACAGGTTTCTCTCAGGAGCAGTTCTTC
TRBJ2-7,TRBV29-1,11,-,-,CSVTGLYEQYF,TGCAGCGTTACGGGACTCTACGAGCAGTACTTC
TRBJ2-1,TRBV9,18,once,TRBD2,CASSDPSGRNSSYNEQFF,TGTGCCAGCAGCGACCCCAGCGGGAGGAACAGCTCCTACAATGAGCAGTTCTTC
TRBJ1-2,TRBV12-3/TRBV12-4,13,-,-,CASSLQGNYGYTF,TGTGCCAGCAGTTTACAGGGGAACTATGGCTACACCTTC
TRBJ2-3,TRBV7-2,16,-,TRBD2,CASSPRLAGSSDTQYF,TGTGCCAGCAGCCCCAGACTAGCGGGATCATCAGATACGCAGTATTTT
TRBJ1-6,TRBV6-1,17,-,-,CASSVYGSSSYNSPLHF,TGTGCCAGCAGTGTGTACGGGTCGAGCTCCTATAATTCACCCCTCCACTTT
TRBJ1-3,TRBV4-2,19,-,TRBD1,CASSQAQGASSISGNTIYF,TGTGCCAGCAGCCAAGCACAGGGGGCATCCTCTATCTCTGGAAACACCATATATTTT
TRBJ2-5,TRBV5-1,14,-,-,CASSSGGRQETQYF,TGCGCCAGCAGCTCCGGGGGGCGGCAAGAGACCCAGTACTTC
TRBJ1-5,TRBV2,15,-,TRBD1,CASSAGQELFQPQHF,TGTGCCAGCAGTGCGGGACAGGAGTTGTTTCAGCCCCAGCATTTT
TRBJ1-1,TRBV6-1,15,-,TRBD1,CASSDRGQGVTEAFF,TGTGCCAGCAGTGACCGAGGACAGGGGGTCACTGAAGCTTTCTTT
TRBJ2-5,TRBV19,15,-,TRBD1,CASSIARDRGMAQYF,TGTGCCAGTAGTATAGCTAGGGACAGGGGTATGGCCCAGTACTTC
TRBJ1-1,TRBV20-1,11,-,-,CSARGPGLAFF,TGCAGTGCTAGGGGCCCGGGGTTGGCTTTCTTT
TRBJ2-1,TRBV9,13,-,-,CASSLFGLNEQFF,TGTGCCAGCAGTCTCTTCGGTTTAAATGAGCAGTTCTTC
TRBJ1-3,TRBV18,13,-,-,CASSPDSVNTIYF,TGTGCCAGCTCACCAGACAGCGTAAACACCATATATTTT
TRBJ1-1,TRBV2,14,-,-,CASSDPTGYTEAFF,TGTGCCAGCAGTGACCCGACGGGTTACACTGAAGCTTTCTTT
TRBJ2-5,TRBV5-1,15,-,-,CASSLGGREKETQYF,TGCGCCAGCAGCTTGGGGGGACGGGAGAAAGAGACCCAGTACTTC
TRBJ2-5,TRBV29-1,14,-,-,CSVGELGVEETQYF,TGCAGCGTCGGCGAGTTGGGCGTGGAAGAGACCCAGTACTTC
TRBJ1-6,TRBV5-1,18,-,-,CASSLEGMGRTYNSPLHF,TGCGCCAGCAGCTTGGAGGGTATGGGGCGGACCTATAATTCACCCCTCCACTTT
TRBJ1-1,TRBV7-2,13,-,-,CASSLDTYTEAFF,TGTGCCAGCAGCTTAGACACCTACACTGAAGCTTTCTTT
TRBJ2-7,TRBV19,15,-,TRBD2,CASSASSGRYYEQYF,TGTGCCAGTAGTGCCTCTAGCGGGAGGTACTACGAGCAGTACTTC
TRBJ2-1,TRBV11-1,14,-,TRBD1,CASSRTGNYNEQFF,TGTGCCAGCAGCCGGACAGGGAACTACAATGAGCAGTTCTTC
TRBJ2-5,TRBV5-1,13,-,-,CASSLTGYETQYF,TGCGCCAGCAGCTTGACCGGGTACGAGACCCAGTACTTC
TRBJ2-1,TRBV7-2,15,-,TRBD2,CASSPIAGAVHEQFF,TGTGCCAGCAGCCCAATAGCGGGAGCCGTACATGAGCAGTTCTTC
TRBJ2-7,TRBV7-2,16,few,TRBD2,CASSVSGRTQTYEQYF,TGTGCCAGCAGCGTTAGCGGGAGGACGCAAACCTACGAGCAGTACTTC
TRBJ2-1,TRBV7-9,16,-,TRBD1,CASSLPGTGKRNEQFF,TGTGCCAGCAGCTTACCAGGGACAGGGAAAAGGAATGAGCAGTTCTTC
TRBJ2-7,TRBV2,18,-,TRBD2,CASTRRTSGRALSYEQYF,TGTGCCAGCACCCGCCGGACTAGCGGGAGGGCCCTCTCCTACGAGCAGTACTTC
TRBJ2-1,TRBV7-3,16,-,TRBD2,CASSRTSGRAHNEQFF,TGTGCCAGCAGCCGGACTAGCGGGAGGGCCCACAATGAGCAGTTCTTC
TRBJ1-2,TRBV6-5,14,-,TRBD1,CASRGDRRGYGYTF,TGTGCCAGCAGAGGGGACAGGCGAGGCTATGGCTACACCTTC
TRBJ1-5,TRBV6-6,16,-,TRBD1,CASTASDRGQNQPQHF,TGTGCCAGCACCGCCTCCGACAGGGGGCAAAATCAGCCCCAGCATTTT
TRBJ1-2,TRBV27,14,-,TRBD1,CASKTPGQIYGYTF,TGTGCCAGCAAAACCCCGGGACAGATCTATGGCTACACCTTC
TRBJ2-5,TRBV28,13,-,-,CASSTPGQGTQYF,TGTGCCAGTTCCACTCCGGGCCAGGGGACCCAGTACTTC
TRBJ2-5,TRBV19,15,-,-,CASTPSTVNQETQYF,TGTGCCAGTACACCTTCGACAGTCAACCAAGAGACCCAGTACTTC
TRBJ2-7,TRBV7-8,14,-,-,CASSQARLGGEQYF,TGTGCCAGCAGCCAAGCCCGACTAGGCGGCGAGCAGTACTTC
TRBJ1-5,TRBV5-6,15,once,-,CASSSRGYSNQPQHF,TGTGCCAGCAGCTCGCGCGGATATAGCAATCAGCCCCAGCATTTT
TRBJ1-2,TRBV28,13,-,-,CASSFPGYYGYTF,TGTGCCAGCAGTTTTCCGGGGTACTATGGCTACACCTTC
TRBJ2-1,TRBV28,16,-,-,CASSLGSSGSYNEQFF,TGTGCCAGCAGCCTTGGATCCAGCGGATCCTACAATGAGCAGTTCTTC
TRBJ2-4,TRBV29-1,14,-,TRBD2,CSVVGLAGGNIQYF,TGCAGCGTTGTAGGCCTAGCGGGAGGAAACATTCAGTACTTC
TRBJ2-5,TRBV4-2,18,-,-,CASSQDLRQVLSQETQYF,TGTGCCAGCAGCCAAGATCTCCGGCAGGTCCTATCACAAGAGACCCAGTACTTC
TRBJ2-2,TRBV19,15,-,TRBD2,CASSRTSGYTGELFF,TGTGCCAGTAGCCGGACTAGCGGCTACACCGGGGAGCTGTTTTTT
TRBJ1-4,TRBV30,15,-,TRBD1,CAWTGTGVFGEKLFF,TGTGCCTGGACCGGGACAGGGGTATTTGGGGAAAAACTGTTTTTT
TRBJ2-5,TRBV9,16,-,TRBD2,CASSVEAGVSGETQYF,TGTGCCAGCAGCGTAGAAGCGGGAGTGAGTGGAGAGACCCAGTACTTC
TRBJ1-5,TRBV6-5,15,few,TRBD1,CASTEQGNSNQPQHF,TGTGCCAGCACCGAACAGGGGAATAGCAATCAGCCCCAGCATTTT
TRBJ2-2,TRBV18,15,-,TRBD1,CASSLLTGDTGELFF,TGTGCCAGCTCACTACTGACAGGGGACACCGGGGAGCTGTTTTTT